This TCR beta chain was recorded in a study of shared clonotypes between healthy human individuals. Across the whole study: The study used three CD4 naive, three CD4 memory, two CD8 naive and one CD8 memory plate per donor.

Sorted-subset replicate PCRs used about 0.2 ug of genomic DNA. This amount corresponded to 25,000 to 30,000 T cell genomes. Libraries were prepared by immunoSEQ multiplex PCR; TCRdb keeps only in-frame clonotypes and omits some of them. In the table there are approximately 1,000,000 clones, approximately 77% of which are singletons. CDR3 size: 14 residues. V lost 1 base to trimming and J lost 5 bases; unmatched junction nucleotides: 5. The germline V gene encodes CDR1 GTSNPN and CDR2 SVGIG (reference sequence). Specimen: memory CD4+ T cells from PBMCs. Subset noted: CD45RA-negative fraction. J is TRBJ2-7 and V is TRBV30, with 10 nucleotides matching TRBD2. This sequence originates from a man aged 18 to 29 in good health. Some clones in this sample may be carry-over from other donors' samples. CDR3 nucleotide sequence: TGTGCCTGGAGTGCACTAGCGGGAATAAACGAGCAGTACTTC. Translating gives CAWSALAGINEQYF.